Presented here are 27 T cell receptor beta chains from one specimen sequenced in a study of response to subunit inactivated influenza vaccine. TCRdb re-derived calls from the RT-PCR reads in MiXCR, one entry per CDR3 protein. The sample lists 600,000 to 850,000 distinct CDR3 sequences, approximately 15% occurring once. The sample consisted of PBMCs from blood, taken 14 to 15 days before vaccination. The receptors derive from a man over 45 who received an inactivated influenza vaccine.

This clonotype has only a few counts. The gene calls are TRBV7-2 and TRBJ2-5, with D possibly TRBD1 on 6 matching bases. The germline V gene has CDR1 SGHTA and CDR2 FQGNSA. The CDR3 is 14 amino acids. Trimming pared 4 bases from V and 5 bases from J, leaving 14 bases between. The CDR3 sequence: CASSSQGLRETQYF. The CDR3 DNA sequence: TGTGCCAGCAGCTCCCAGGGGTTAAGGGAGACCCAGTACTTC.

The gene calls are TRBV5-6 and TRBJ2-7; TRBD1 aligns across 7 bases. Losses at the gene ends were 5 bases for V and 11 bases for J; bases not matched to a gene: 13. Germline CDR1 is SGHDT and CDR2 is YYEEEE. The CDR3 has 13 residues. CDR3 in amino acids: CASRYGTAEGEYF. CDR3 bases: TGTGCCAGCAGGTATGGGACAGCCGAGGGGGAGTACTTC.

The chain recombines TRBV5-5 with TRBJ2-1, with D possibly being TRBD2 (6 bases). Per germline, CDR1 SGHKS and CDR2 YYEKEE (reference sequence). The V end lost 0 bases, the J end lost 7 bases, and 14 bases lay between the germline ends. The CDR3 is 15 amino acids. The CDR3 sequence: CASSLVGGSRNEQFF. As DNA, the CDR3 is TGTGCCAGCAGCTTGGTGGGGGGATCAAGGAATGAGCAGTTCTTC.

In its sample, this clonotype was seen many times. V is TRBV28 and J is TRBJ2-7; tentatively, D is TRBD1 (6 bases). The ends were cut back, 6 bases at V and 4 bases at J, with 10 bases in the middle. The germline CDR1 and CDR2 sequences are MDHEN and SYDVKM. CDR3 size: 12 residues. The CDR3, as DNA: TGTGCCAGCAGCAAAACAGGGTACGAGCAGTACTTC. As protein: CASSKTGYEQYF.

The chain links TRBV12-3 or TRBV12-4 to TRBJ2-1; 9 bases fit TRBD1. This CDR3 has 13 residues. V dropped 5 bases and J dropped 6; count of bases not matched to a gene: 2. The CDR3 sequence: CASSRDRANEQFF. The DNA of the CDR3 is TGTGCCAGCAGTAGGGACAGGGCCAATGAGCAGTTCTTC.

In its sample, this clonotype was seen a few times. The V gene is TRBV20-1, the J gene TRBJ1-1; D remains ambiguous. CDR3 length: 14 amino acids. The V and J ends lost 1 base and 0 bases respectively, with 9 bases between them. The germline CDR1 and CDR2 sequences are DFQATT and SNEGSKA (reference sequence). CDR3 in amino acids: CSARVGILNTEAFF. CDR3 nucleotides: TGCAGTGCTAGAGTGGGTATTCTGAACACTGAAGCTTTCTTT.

This chain connects TRBV5-6 to TRBJ2-2; D gene unclear. Trimming removed 1 base at V and 3 bases at J, with 10 bases between. Germline-derived CDR1 and CDR2 are SGHDT and YYEEEE. The CDR3 covers 15 residues. The CDR3 nucleotides read TGTGCCAGCAGCTTGTGGGTGCCGTACACCGGGGAGCTGTTTTTT. Translating it yields CASSLWVPYTGELFF. The entire variable domain, with the rest obtained from reference TRBV5-6 and TRBJ2-2, is as follows: DAGVTQSPTHLIKTRGQQVTLRCSPKSGHDTVSWYQQALGQGPQFIFQYYEEEERQRGNFPDRFSGHQFPNYSSELNVNALLLGDSALYLCASSLWVPYTGELFFGEGSRLTVL.

In this sample, this clonotype turned up many times. This chain joins TRBV28 and TRBJ2-7; unclear D gene. Germline CDR1 MDHEN, CDR2 SYDVKM. Between the trimmed V and J ends, which lost 10 bases and 1 base, there was a span of 8 bases. The CDR3 length is 11 residues. The DNA of the CDR3 is TGTGCCATTGGGCAGTCCTACGAGCAGTACTTC. This codes for CAIGQSYEQYF.

The genes are TRBV11-2 and TRBJ1-6; 7 nucleotides line up with TRBD1. Germline CDR1 is SGHAT and CDR2 is FQNNGV. This CDR3 is built from 18 residues. Trimming cost V 2 bases and J 3 bases; bases outside gene matches: 10. This CDR3 is CASSLRTGKTVYNSPLHF. The CDR3 DNA follows: TGTGCCAGCAGCTTAAGGACAGGCAAAACGGTCTATAATTCACCCCTCCACTTT.

In this sample, this clonotype turned up a few times. This rearrangement joins TRBV7-9 to TRBJ2-1; D ambiguous. The CDR3 spans 15 residues. The V end lost 3 bases, the J end lost 7 bases, and 16 bases lay between the germline ends. Germline CDR1 is SEHNR and CDR2 is FQNEAQ (reference sequence). CDR3 sequence (DNA): TGTGCCAGCAGCTTCCAGGTGGGAAGGATGAATGAGCAGTTCTTC. Translating it yields CASSFQVGRMNEQFF.

The chain links TRBV12-3 or TRBV12-4 to TRBJ2-5; a possible D gene is TRBD2 (6 bases). The V gene lost 6 bases and the J gene lost 7 bases, with 12 bases spanning the gap. There are 12 residues in the CDR3. The CDR3 here is CASSAGSGTQYF. Written as DNA, the CDR3 is TGTGCCAGCAGCGCCGGGAGCGGGACCCAGTACTTC.

This clonotype was seen more than once but under ten times. This sequence joins TRBV7-2 and TRBJ2-3, with D perhaps matching TRBD2 (6 bases). Germline CDR1 and CDR2: SGHTA and FQGNSA. The CDR3 runs to 18 residues. The ends were cut back, 0 bases at V and 2 bases at J, with 18 bases in the middle. In nucleotides, the CDR3 is TGTGCCAGCAGCTTAGCGCTTTGGACTATGGCCTCCACAGATACGCAGTATTTT. This gives the protein CASSLALWTMASTDTQYF.

This clonotype was counted ten times or more. The V gene is TRBV20-1, the J gene TRBJ2-2; TRBD1 matches at 7 bases. The CDR3 extends over 14 amino acids. V lost 2 bases, J lost 5 bases, and 5 bases stayed unmatched. CDR1 and CDR2 from the germline V gene are DFQATT and SNEGSKA (reference sequence). CDR3 nucleotide sequence: TGCAGTGCTAGATTTTTACAGGGGACCGGGGAGCTGTTTTTT. As protein: CSARFLQGTGELFF.

The chain combines TRBV7-2 with TRBJ2-5, with no clear D. Trimming took 4 bases from V and 6 from J, leaving 12 bases between them. The CDR3 contains 13 residues. The germline CDR1 and CDR2 sequences are SGHTA and FQGNSA. The CDR3 spells CASSSERFQTQYF. CDR3 DNA: TGTGCCAGCAGCTCGGAGAGGTTTCAGACCCAGTACTTC.

V gene TRBV29-1 combines with J gene TRBJ1-2; D gene uncertain. The CDR3 spans 12 residues. Deletions cut 7 bases from V and 5 bases from J, with 14 bases between. Per the germline V gene, CDR1 is SQVTM and CDR2 is ANQGSEA. DNA of the CDR3: TGCAGCGCTGCCAACGGTCCTTATGGCTACACCTTC. It encodes CSAANGPYGYTF.

V gene TRBV5-4 combines with J gene TRBJ2-1; no definite D call. With 0 bases removed from V and 0 bases from J, the gap between germline ends came to 10 bases. The germline CDR1 and CDR2 sequences are SGHNT and YYREEE (reference sequence). This CDR3 is built from 16 residues. The CDR3, as DNA: TGTGCCAGCAGCTTGGGGGCGCCCGGCTCCTACAATGAGCAGTTCTTC. It yields the protein CASSLGAPGSYNEQFF.

This sequence joins TRBV20-1 and TRBJ1-2; no firm D call. The germline V gene encodes CDR1 DFQATT and CDR2 SNEGSKA (reference sequence). V was cut by 1 base and J by 2 bases, with 5 bases left in between. The CDR3 contains 12 residues. The CDR3 region has the DNA TGCAGTGCTAGAGGGCAGAACTATGGCTACACCTTC. Translated, it gives CSARGQNYGYTF.

The chain uses TRBV10-3 and TRBJ1-3, with D perhaps TRBD1 (6 bases). Trimming removed 6 bases at V and 2 bases at J, with 20 bases between. Per the germline V gene, CDR1 is ENHRY and CDR2 is SYGVKD. This CDR3 is 17 amino acids long. The CDR3, as DNA: TGTGCCATCAGGTTCGCCCGGGGGCTCTCGGCTGGAAACACCATATATTTT. Its translation: CAIRFARGLSAGNTIYF.

This clonotype has a count of ten or more. The genes are TRBV20-1 and TRBJ2-3, with D perhaps TRBD2 (5 bases). Germline V gene lookup returns CDR1 DFQATT and CDR2 SNEGSKA (reference sequence). The V end lost 1 base, the J end lost 1 base, and 12 bases lay between the germline ends. CDR3 size: 15 residues. CDR3 DNA: TGCAGTGCTAGAGTGACCTCCGGGGGCACAGATACGCAGTATTTT. Translating it yields CSARVTSGGTDTQYF.

This clonotype was seen a handful of times. The genes are TRBV5-1 and TRBJ2-5; D might be TRBD1 (6 bases). Trimming removed 4 bases at V and 3 bases at J, with 10 bases between. CDR1 is SGHRS and CDR2 is YFSETQ in the germline V gene. This CDR3 spans 13 amino acids. DNA of the CDR3: TGCGCCAGCAGCCATCGACAGGAAGAGACCCAGTACTTC. This codes for CASSHRQEETQYF.

This clonotype was seen a few times. V gene TRBV6-1 combines with J gene TRBJ2-2; perhaps TRBD2 as D (6 bases). Germline lookup yields CDR1 MNHNS and CDR2 SASEGT. This CDR3 is built from 17 residues. Trimming pared 8 bases from V and 3 bases from J, leaving 22 bases between. CDR3 DNA: TGTGCCAGCTCCGACCCCCGGGAGTTAAAGCACACCGGGGAGCTGTTTTTT. It yields the protein CASSDPRELKHTGELFF.

This clonotype was seen only a few times. This sequence joins TRBV7-9 and TRBJ2-7; 8 bases map to TRBD1. V gave up 0 bases and J gave up 4 bases; unmatched junction bases: 8. Germline CDR1 and CDR2: SEHNR and FQNEAQ (reference sequence). CDR3 length: 16 amino acids. This CDR3 reads CASSLAGAGGIYEQYF. The CDR3 DNA follows: TGTGCCAGCAGCTTAGCGGGGGCAGGGGGCATTTACGAGCAGTACTTC.

In its sample, this clonotype was seen a few times. The chain uses TRBV4-3 and TRBJ1-1; D is perhaps TRBD1 (6 bases). Trimming took off 0 bases at V and 4 bases at J, with 9 bases between the two ends. CDR3 length equals 14 residues. Germline CDR1 and CDR2: LGHNA and YSLEER. CDR3 DNA: TGCGCCAGCAGCCAAGATACAGGGAGCACTGAAGCTTTCTTT. It yields the protein CASSQDTGSTEAFF.

The sample holds many counts of this clonotype. The rearrangement links TRBV7-8 to TRBJ2-1; the D is unclear. V lost 3 bases and J lost 2, with 11 bases in between. The CDR3 is 15 amino acids. Germline V gene lookup returns CDR1 SGHVS and CDR2 FQNEAQ. The CDR3 sequence: CASSFSRLTYNEQFF. The CDR3 DNA reads as TGTGCCAGCAGCTTTTCGCGCCTAACCTACAATGAGCAGTTCTTC.

There are a few counts of this clonotype. This sequence joins TRBV20-1 and TRBJ2-3, with 9 bases that match TRBD2. CDR1 and CDR2 (germline): DFQATT, SNEGSKA (reference sequence). V lost 3 bases, J lost 5 bases, and 6 bases stayed unmatched. The CDR3 sequence is 14 residues long. In nucleotides, the CDR3 is TGCAGTGCTAGGACCGGACTAGCGAGAGATACGCAGTATTTT. It specifies CSARTGLARDTQYF.

The rearrangement uses TRBV9 and TRBJ2-7, with a possible D match to TRBD1 (6 bases). The CDR3 runs to 12 residues. Germline CDR1 is SGDLS and CDR2 is YYNGEE. V dropped 6 bases and J dropped 6 bases, with 13 bases sitting between them. CDR3 sequence: CASNTGKSEQYF. The CDR3 DNA sequence: TGTGCCAGCAATACAGGGAAGAGCGAGCAGTACTTC.

The V gene is TRBV2, the J gene TRBJ2-5; D ambiguous. V lost 0 bases, J lost 2 bases, and 13 bases lay in between. Germline CDR1 and CDR2: SNHLY and FYNNEI. CDR3 length: 16 residues. In DNA form, the CDR3 reads TGTGCCAGCAGTGAAGCCAAACTGGCCGGACAAGAGACCCAGTACTTC. Translated: CASSEAKLAGQETQYF.